What follows is one T cell receptor (beta chain) and its context. The trim removed 4 bases at V and 9 bases at J, leaving 18 bases unmatched. The germline V gene has CDR1 SGHAT and CDR2 FQNNGV. CDR3 length: 18 residues. This record belongs to a study of early stage breast cancer tumors. Only in-frame clones appear in the TCRdb table, and some are missing; sequencing was by immunoSEQ multiplex PCR. Seen here are around 9,900 clones, around 66% observed once, and the top ten hold approximately 12%. The J gene is TRBJ2-5, the V gene TRBV11-2, with TRBD2 identical over 12 bases. The sample taken for sequencing was breast tumor tissue. This TCR was recovered from a person aged 60 to 70 with breast cancer. The CDR3 reads CASSSTSGGTIRRPAQYF. The DNA of the CDR3 is TGTGCCAGCAGCTCGACTAGCGGGGGAACGATCCGACGTCCGGCCCAGTACTTC.